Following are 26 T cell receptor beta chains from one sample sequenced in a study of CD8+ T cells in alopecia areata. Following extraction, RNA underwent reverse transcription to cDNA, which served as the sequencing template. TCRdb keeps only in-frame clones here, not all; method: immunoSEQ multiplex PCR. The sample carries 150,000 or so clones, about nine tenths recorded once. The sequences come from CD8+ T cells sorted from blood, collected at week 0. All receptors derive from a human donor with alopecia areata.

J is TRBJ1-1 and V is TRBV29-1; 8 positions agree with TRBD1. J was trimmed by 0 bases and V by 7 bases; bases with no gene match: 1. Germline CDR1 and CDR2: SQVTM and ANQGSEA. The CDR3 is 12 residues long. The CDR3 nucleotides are TGCAGCGGGACAGGGATGAACACTGAAGCTTTCTTT. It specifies CSGTGMNTEAFF. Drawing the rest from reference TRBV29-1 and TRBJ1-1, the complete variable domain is SAVISQKPSRDICQRGTSLTIQCQVDSQVTMMFWYRQQPGQSLTLIATANQGSEATYESGFVIDKFPISRPNLTFSTLTVSNMSPEDSSIYLCSGTGMNTEAFFGQGTRLTVV.

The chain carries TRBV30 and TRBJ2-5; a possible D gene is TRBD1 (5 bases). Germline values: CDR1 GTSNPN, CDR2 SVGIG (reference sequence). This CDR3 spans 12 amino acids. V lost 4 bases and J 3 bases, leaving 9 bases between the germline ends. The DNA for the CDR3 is TGTGCCTGGATGTGGGGCGAAGAGACCCAGTACTTC. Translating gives CAWMWGEETQYF.

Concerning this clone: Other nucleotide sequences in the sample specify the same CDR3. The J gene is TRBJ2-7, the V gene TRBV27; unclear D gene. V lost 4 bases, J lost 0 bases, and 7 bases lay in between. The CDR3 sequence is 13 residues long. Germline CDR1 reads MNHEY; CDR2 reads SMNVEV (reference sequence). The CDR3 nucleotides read TGTGCCAGCAGTTCCGGACCCTCCTACGAGCAGTACTTC. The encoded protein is CASSSGPSYEQYF.

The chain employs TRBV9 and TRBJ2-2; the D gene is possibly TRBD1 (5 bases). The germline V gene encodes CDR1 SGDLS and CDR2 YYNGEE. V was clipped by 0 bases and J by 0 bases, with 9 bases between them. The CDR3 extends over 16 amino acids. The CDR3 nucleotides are TGTGCCAGCAGCGTAGGGGGCGGAGCGAACACCGGGGAGCTGTTTTTT. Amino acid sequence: CASSVGGGANTGELFF.

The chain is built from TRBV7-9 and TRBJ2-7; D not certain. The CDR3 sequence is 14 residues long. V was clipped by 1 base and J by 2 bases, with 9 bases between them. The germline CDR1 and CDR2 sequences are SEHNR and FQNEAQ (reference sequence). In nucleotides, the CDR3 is TGTGCCAGCAGCTTAGAGCCAGGAACCTACGAGCAGTACTTC. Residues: CASSLEPGTYEQYF. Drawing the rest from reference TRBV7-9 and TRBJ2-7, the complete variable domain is DTGVSQNPRHKITKRGQNVTFRCDPISEHNRLYWYRQTLGQGPEFLTYFQNEAQLEKSRLLSDRFSAERPKGSFSTLEIQRTEQGDSAMYLCASSLEPGTYEQYFGPGTRLTVT.

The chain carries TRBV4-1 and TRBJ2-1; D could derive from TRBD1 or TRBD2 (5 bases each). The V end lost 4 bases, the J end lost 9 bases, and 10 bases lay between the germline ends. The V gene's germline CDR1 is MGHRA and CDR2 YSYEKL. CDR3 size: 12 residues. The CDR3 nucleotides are TGCGCCAGCAGCCGCCCTGGGGGTGAGCAGTTCTTC. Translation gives CASSRPGGEQFF.

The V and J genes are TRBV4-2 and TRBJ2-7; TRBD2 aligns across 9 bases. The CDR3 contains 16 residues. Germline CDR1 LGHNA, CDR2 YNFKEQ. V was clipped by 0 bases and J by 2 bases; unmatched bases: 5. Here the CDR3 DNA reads TGTGCCAGCAGCCAAGAAGGCGCGGGGGGGCCCTACGAGCAGTACTTC. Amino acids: CASSQEGAGGPYEQYF.

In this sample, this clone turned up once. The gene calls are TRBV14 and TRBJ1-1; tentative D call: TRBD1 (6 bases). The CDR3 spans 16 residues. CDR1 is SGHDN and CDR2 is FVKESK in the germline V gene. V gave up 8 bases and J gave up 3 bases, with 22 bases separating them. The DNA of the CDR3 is TGTGCCAGCGCGGGTCCCCTTCAAGCAGGGGACACTGAAGCTTTCTTT. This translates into CASAGPLQAGDTEAFF.

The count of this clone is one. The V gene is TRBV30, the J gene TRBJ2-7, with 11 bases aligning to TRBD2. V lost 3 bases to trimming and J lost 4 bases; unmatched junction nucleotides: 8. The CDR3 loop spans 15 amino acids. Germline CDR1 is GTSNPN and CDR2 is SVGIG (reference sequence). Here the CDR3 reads CAWRTSGDRIYEQYF. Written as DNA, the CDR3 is TGTGCCTGGAGGACTAGCGGGGACCGCATATACGAGCAGTACTTC. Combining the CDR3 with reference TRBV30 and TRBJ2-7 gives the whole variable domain SQTIHQWPATLVQPVGSPLSLECTVEGTSNPNLYWYRQAAGRGLQLLFYSVGIGQISSEVPQNLSASRPQDRQFILSSKKLLLSDSGFYLCAWRTSGDRIYEQYFGPGTRLTVT.

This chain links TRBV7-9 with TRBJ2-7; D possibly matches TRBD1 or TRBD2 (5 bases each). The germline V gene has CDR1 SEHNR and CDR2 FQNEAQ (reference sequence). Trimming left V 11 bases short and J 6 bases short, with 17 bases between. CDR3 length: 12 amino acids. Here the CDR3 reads CASRTGGTEQYF. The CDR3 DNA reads TGTGCCTCTCGAACTGGGGGTACCGAGCAGTACTTC.

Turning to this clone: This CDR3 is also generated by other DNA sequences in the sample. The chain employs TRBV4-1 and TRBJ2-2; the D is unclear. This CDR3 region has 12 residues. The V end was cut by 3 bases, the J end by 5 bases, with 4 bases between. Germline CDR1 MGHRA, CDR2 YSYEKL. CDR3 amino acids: CASSQGTGELFF. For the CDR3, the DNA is TGCGCCAGCAGCCAGGGAACCGGGGAGCTGTTTTTT.

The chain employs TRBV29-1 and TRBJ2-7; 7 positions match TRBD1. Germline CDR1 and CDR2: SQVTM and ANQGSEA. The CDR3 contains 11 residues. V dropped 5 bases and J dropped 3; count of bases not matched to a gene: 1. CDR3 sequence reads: CSVTGDYEQYF. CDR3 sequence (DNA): TGCAGCGTTACAGGGGACTACGAGCAGTACTTC.

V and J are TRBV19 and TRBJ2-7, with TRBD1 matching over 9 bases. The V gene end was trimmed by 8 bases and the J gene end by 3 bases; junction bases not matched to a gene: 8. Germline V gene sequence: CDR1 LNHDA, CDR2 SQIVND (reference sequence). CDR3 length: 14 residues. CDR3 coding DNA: TGTGCCAGTTTATCGACAGGGGGAAGCTACGAGCAGTACTTC. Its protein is CASLSTGGSYEQYF.

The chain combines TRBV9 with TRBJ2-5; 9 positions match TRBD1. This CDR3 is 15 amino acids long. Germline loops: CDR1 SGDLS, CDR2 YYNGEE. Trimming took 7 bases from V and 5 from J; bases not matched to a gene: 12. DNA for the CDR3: TGTGCCAGCTCGGCTTTCGGGACAGGGATGGAGACCCAGTACTTC. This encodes CASSAFGTGMETQYF.

The CDR3, as DNA: TGTGCCAGCAGCTTAGATCGGACTTATGAGCAGTTCTTC. Its translation is CASSLDRTYEQFF. V gene TRBV7-8 combines with J gene TRBJ2-1; D perhaps matches TRBD2 (5 bases). Germline CDR1 and CDR2: SGHVS and FQNEAQ. This CDR3 spans 13 amino acids. V shed 1 base and J shed 8 bases, with 9 bases lying between them.

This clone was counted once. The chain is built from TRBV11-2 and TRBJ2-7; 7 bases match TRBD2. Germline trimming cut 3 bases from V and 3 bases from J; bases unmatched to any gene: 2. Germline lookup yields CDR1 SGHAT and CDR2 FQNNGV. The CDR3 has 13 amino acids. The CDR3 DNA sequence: TGTGCCAGCAGCTTCGGGACTAACTACGAGCAGTACTTC. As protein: CASSFGTNYEQYF.

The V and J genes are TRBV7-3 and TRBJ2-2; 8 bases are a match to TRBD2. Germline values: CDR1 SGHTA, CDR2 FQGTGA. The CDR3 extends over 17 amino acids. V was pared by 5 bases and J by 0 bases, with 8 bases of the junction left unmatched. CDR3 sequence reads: CASSATAGLANTGELFF. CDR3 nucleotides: TGTGCCAGCAGCGCGACCGCGGGACTAGCGAACACCGGGGAGCTGTTTTTT.

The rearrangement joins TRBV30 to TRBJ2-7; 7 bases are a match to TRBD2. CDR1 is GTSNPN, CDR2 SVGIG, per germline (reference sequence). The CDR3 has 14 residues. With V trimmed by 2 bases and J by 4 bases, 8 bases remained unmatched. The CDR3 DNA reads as TGTGCCTGGAGTTTATCCGGGAGGCGATACGAGCAGTACTTC. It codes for CAWSLSGRRYEQYF.

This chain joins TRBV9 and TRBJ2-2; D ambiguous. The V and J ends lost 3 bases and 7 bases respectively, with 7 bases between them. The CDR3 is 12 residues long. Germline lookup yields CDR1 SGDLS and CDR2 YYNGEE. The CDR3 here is CASSGPGGELFF. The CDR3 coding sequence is TGTGCCAGCAGCGGGCCCGGCGGGGAGCTGTTTTTT.

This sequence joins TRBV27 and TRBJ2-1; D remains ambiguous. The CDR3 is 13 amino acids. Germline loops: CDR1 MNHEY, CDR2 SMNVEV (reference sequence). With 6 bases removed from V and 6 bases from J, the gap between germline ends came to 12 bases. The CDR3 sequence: CASRRGAVNEQFF. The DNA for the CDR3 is TGTGCCAGCAGGAGAGGAGCAGTCAATGAGCAGTTCTTC.

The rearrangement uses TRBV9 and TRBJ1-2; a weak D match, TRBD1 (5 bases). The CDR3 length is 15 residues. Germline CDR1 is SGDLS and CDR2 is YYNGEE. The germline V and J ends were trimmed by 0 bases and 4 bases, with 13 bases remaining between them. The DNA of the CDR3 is TGTGCCAGCAGCGTAGTTCAGGGTGGAGGCTATGGCTACACCTTC. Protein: CASSVVQGGGYGYTF. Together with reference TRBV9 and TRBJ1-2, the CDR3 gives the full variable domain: DSGVTQTPKHLITATGQRVTLRCSPRSGDLSVYWYQQSLDQGLQFLIQYYNGEERAKGNILERFSAQQFPDLHSELNLSSLELGDSALYFCASSVVQGGGYGYTFGSGTRLTVV.

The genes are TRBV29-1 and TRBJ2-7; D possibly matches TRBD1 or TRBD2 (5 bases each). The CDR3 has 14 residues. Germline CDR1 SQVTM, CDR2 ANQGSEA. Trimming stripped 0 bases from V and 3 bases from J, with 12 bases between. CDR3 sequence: CSVEDQGAIYEQYF. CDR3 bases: TGCAGCGTTGAAGACCAGGGAGCCATCTACGAGCAGTACTTC.

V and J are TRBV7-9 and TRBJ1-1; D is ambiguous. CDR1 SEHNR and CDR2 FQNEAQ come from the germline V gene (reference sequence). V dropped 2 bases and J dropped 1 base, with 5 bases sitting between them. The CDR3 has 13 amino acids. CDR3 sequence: CASSLTANTEAFF. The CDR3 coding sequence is TGTGCCAGCAGCTTAACAGCGAACACTGAAGCTTTCTTT. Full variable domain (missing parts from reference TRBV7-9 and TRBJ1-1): DTGVSQNPRHKITKRGQNVTFRCDPISEHNRLYWYRQTLGQGPEFLTYFQNEAQLEKSRLLSDRFSAERPKGSFSTLEIQRTEQGDSAMYLCASSLTANTEAFFGQGTRLTVV.

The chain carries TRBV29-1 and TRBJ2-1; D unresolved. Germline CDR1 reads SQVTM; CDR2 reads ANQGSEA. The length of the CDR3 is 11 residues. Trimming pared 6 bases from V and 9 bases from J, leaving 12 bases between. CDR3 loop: CSVQRPREQFF. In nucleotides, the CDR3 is TGCAGCGTCCAACGGCCCCGTGAGCAGTTCTTC.

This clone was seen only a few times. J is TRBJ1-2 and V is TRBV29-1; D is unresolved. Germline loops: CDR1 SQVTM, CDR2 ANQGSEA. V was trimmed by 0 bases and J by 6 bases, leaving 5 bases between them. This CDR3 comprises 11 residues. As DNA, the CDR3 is TGCAGCGTTGAAGACAGGAATGGCTACACCTTC. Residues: CSVEDRNGYTF.

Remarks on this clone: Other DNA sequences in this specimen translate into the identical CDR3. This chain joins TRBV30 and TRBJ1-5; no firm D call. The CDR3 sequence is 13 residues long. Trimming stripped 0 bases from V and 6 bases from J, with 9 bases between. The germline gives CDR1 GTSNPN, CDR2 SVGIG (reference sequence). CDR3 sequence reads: CAWSVGGRQPQHF. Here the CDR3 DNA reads TGTGCCTGGAGTGTCGGCGGTCGTCAGCCCCAGCATTTT.